This T cell receptor (beta chain) was retrieved from a study of cytomegalovirus exposure and HLA in healthy donors. Study-wide context: According to later analysis, the same platform produced the 120 validation and 600 to 800 first-cohort repertoires.

From the 120-subject validation cohort, which was separate from the roughly 700-subject first cohort, the donors were drawn. This clone came up a few times. What it binds is unknown. The data were produced by immunoSEQ multiplex PCR, yet TCRdb's version contains in-frame clones alone and is incomplete. In the table there are about 190,000 clones, more than 75% of which are singletons. Study-level findings and limits: TCR beta chains numbering under 200 were designated cytomegalovirus-associated. TCR sequences were mostly rare, though some public TCRs occurred in many donors.

Sequencing input: PBMCs. This TCR derives from a man aged 18-30 years in good health and CMV-seropositive.

CDR3 region: CASSGTGVQPQHF. CDR3 DNA sequence: TGTGCCAGTAGTGGGACAGGGGTTCAGCCCCAGCATTTT. The chain joins TRBV19 to TRBJ1-5, with TRBD1 matching 10 bases. The CDR3 runs 13 residues. CDR1 is LNHDA, CDR2 SQIVND, per germline (reference sequence). V shed 5 bases, J shed 6 bases, and the junction held 1 base outside the gene matches.